The 30 T cell receptor beta chains below come from one sample, sequenced in a study of blood T cell repertoires in COVID-19. Sequenced by immunoSEQ multiplex PCR; TCRdb stores in-frame clones only, minus some. The table has 150,000 to 200,000 clones, 86% seen once. The sequencing input was peripheral blood. These receptors all come from an elderly woman in a cohort sampled during active or convalescent COVID-19.

The chain recombines TRBV5-4 with TRBJ1-1; possible D gene TRBD1, 5 bases. Germline loops: CDR1 SGHNT, CDR2 YYREEE (reference sequence). Trimming stripped 4 bases from V and 0 bases from J, with 10 bases between. This CDR3 has 14 residues. CDR3 nucleotides: TGTGCCAGCAGCCCAGGAGGGGTGAACACTGAAGCTTTCTTT. Protein sequence: CASSPGGVNTEAFF.

The chain links TRBV14 to TRBJ2-5; D is undetermined. This CDR3 spans 11 amino acids. Germline CDR1 reads SGHDN; CDR2 reads FVKESK. V was cut by 4 bases and J by 5 bases, with 5 bases left in between. In DNA form, the CDR3 reads TGTGCCAGCAGCCCCGGGGAGACCCAGTACTTC. This codes for CASSPGETQYF.

This clone was counted only a few times. This chain uses TRBV19 with TRBJ1-1; no definite D call. Germline CDR1 is LNHDA and CDR2 is SQIVND (reference sequence). This CDR3 comprises 16 residues. V lost 6 bases and J 0 bases, leaving 17 bases between the germline ends. CDR3 sequence (DNA): TGTGCCAGTAGCCCTCCCCGGTTGAGGATGAACACTGAAGCTTTCTTT. It translates to CASSPPRLRMNTEAFF.

The chain employs TRBV19 and TRBJ2-1, with 8 positions matching TRBD2. Germline CDR1 reads LNHDA; CDR2 reads SQIVND (reference sequence). This CDR3 spans 16 amino acids. Unmatched junction bases numbered 10, after V lost 4 bases and J lost 5 bases. The CDR3 sequence is CASSSLAGGANNEQFF. CDR3 sequence (DNA): TGTGCCAGTAGTAGTTTGGCGGGGGGCGCAAACAATGAGCAGTTCTTC.

The chain combines TRBV12-5 with TRBJ2-1; TRBD1 might be the D (5 bases). CDR1 is LGHNT and CDR2 is FRNRAP in the germline V gene. Trimming pared 1 base from V and 5 bases from J, leaving 12 bases between. CDR3 length: 15 amino acids. The CDR3 coding sequence is TGTGCTAGTGGTTTGGGGGGCATTGGGAACAATGAGCAGTTCTTC. Protein product: CASGLGGIGNNEQFF.

This clone was seen once. The rearrangement uses TRBV25-1 and TRBJ2-2; 8 nucleotides line up with TRBD1. The CDR3 has 15 amino acids. CDR1 is MGHDK, CDR2 SYGVNS, per germline. Trimming took 5 bases from V and 2 from J; bases not matched to a gene: 4. CDR3 loop: CASSMAGGNTGELFF. CDR3 coding DNA: TGTGCCAGCAGTATGGCAGGGGGCAACACCGGGGAGCTGTTTTTT.

J is TRBJ2-3 and V is TRBV11-2; TRBD2 is a possible D gene (5 bases). The CDR3 length is 14 residues. The V end lost 3 bases, the J end lost 2 bases, and 9 bases lay between the germline ends. Germline-derived CDR1 and CDR2 are SGHAT and FQNNGV. CDR3 sequence: CASSLRALTDTQYF. CDR3 bases: TGTGCCAGCAGCTTGCGGGCCCTCACAGATACGCAGTATTTT.

The gene calls are TRBV6-5 and TRBJ1-3; 7 bases are a match to TRBD1. This CDR3 has 14 amino acids. Looked up from germline, CDR1 is MNHEY and CDR2 is SVGAGI. The V segment lost 6 bases and the J segment 3 bases; nucleotides outside the gene matches: 5. CDR3 loop: CASRLGQYGNTIYF. The DNA of the CDR3 is TGTGCCAGCAGATTGGGACAGTATGGAAACACCATATATTTT.

The V gene is TRBV6-5, the J gene TRBJ1-5, with D tentatively TRBD1 (5 bases). Germline CDR1 and CDR2: MNHEY and SVGAGI. The CDR3 runs to 14 residues. Trimming took 10 bases from V and 6 from J, leaving 19 bases between them. CDR3 bases: TGTGCCATCGGGGGGTCTTCAGGCTTTCAGCCCCAGCATTTT. Translation: CAIGGSSGFQPQHF.

V and J are TRBV12-3 or TRBV12-4 and TRBJ1-2; 8 nucleotides agree with TRBD1. The CDR3 sequence is 13 residues long. Trimming cost V 3 bases and J 4 bases; bases outside gene matches: 1. The CDR3 here is CASSFDRGYGYTF. The CDR3 region has the DNA TGTGCCAGCAGTTTTGACAGGGGCTATGGCTACACCTTC.

The V call is TRBV13, the J call TRBJ2-1; 8 bases are a match to TRBD2. Germline CDR1 and CDR2: PRHDT and FYEKMQ (reference sequence). J lost 6 bases, V lost 5 bases, and 9 bases had no gene match. This CDR3 comprises 15 residues. CDR3 nucleotides: TGTGCCAGCAGCCTAAACTTAGCGGGAAGCAATGAGCAGTTCTTC. Amino acids: CASSLNLAGSNEQFF.

This clone was seen ten or more times. This rearrangement joins TRBV5-8 to TRBJ1-1; TRBD1 aligns across 8 bases. J lost 2 bases, V lost 4 bases, and 7 bases had no gene match. This CDR3 comprises 15 residues. Germline CDR1 SGHTS, CDR2 YDEGEE. In DNA form, the CDR3 reads TGTGCCAGCAGCGGCTCGGGACAGGACAACACTGAAGCTTTCTTT. It yields the protein CASSGSGQDNTEAFF.

V gene TRBV28 combines with J gene TRBJ2-7; 7 bases line up with TRBD1. V dropped 7 bases and J dropped 6; count of bases not matched to a gene: 3. This CDR3 has 11 residues. The V gene's germline CDR1 is MDHEN and CDR2 SYDVKM. The CDR3 DNA is TGTGCCAGCACCTCAGGGGGCGAGCAGTACTTC. Its translation: CASTSGGEQYF.

This clone has just one count. CDR3 region: CASSSRTPSTDTQYF. The DNA for the CDR3 is TGTGCCAGCAGCTCCCGGACACCCAGCACAGATACGCAGTATTTT. The chain links TRBV11-2 to TRBJ2-3; D possibly corresponds to TRBD1 (5 bases). The CDR3 extends over 15 amino acids. The V and J ends lost 4 bases and 0 bases respectively, with 11 bases between them. CDR1 and CDR2 from the germline V gene are SGHAT and FQNNGV.

This clone was seen a few times. The chain links TRBV2 to TRBJ2-5; 9 positions agree with TRBD1. Germline trimming cut 6 bases from V and 5 bases from J; bases unmatched to any gene: 4. CDR1 is SNHLY and CDR2 is FYNNEI in the germline V gene. The CDR3 extends over 13 amino acids. The CDR3 loop is CASRPDRGETQYF. The DNA for the CDR3 is TGTGCCAGCAGACCCGACAGGGGGGAGACCCAGTACTTC.

The chain carries TRBV7-9 and TRBJ2-7; a possible D gene is TRBD1 (6 bases). The CDR3 has 15 residues. V shed 5 bases and J shed 1 base, with 15 bases lying between them. The germline V gene has CDR1 SEHNR and CDR2 FQNEAQ (reference sequence). The CDR3 nucleotides read TGTGCCAGCAGCCCACCCCCGAGGGGGTCCTACGAGCAGTACGTC. Translated: CASSPPPRGSYEQYV.

This rearrangement joins TRBV3-1 (or the pseudogene TRBV3-2) to TRBJ2-1, with TRBD2 identical over 11 bases. The germline V gene encodes CDR1 LGHDT and CDR2 YNNKEL (reference sequence). The CDR3 contains 15 residues. Trimming took 6 bases from V and 8 from J; bases not matched to a gene: 9. CDR3 nucleotide sequence: TGTGCCAGCAGTCCTAGCGGGGGGATAGTGTATGAGCAGTTCTTC. Residues: CASSPSGGIVYEQFF.

In DNA, the CDR3 is TGTGCCAGCAGCCGGGGGACAGCGAACACTGAAGCTTTCTTT. As protein: CASSRGTANTEAFF. The chain has TRBV5-4 and TRBJ1-1, with 7 bases that match TRBD1. The CDR3 length is 14 residues. Germline V lookup: CDR1 SGHNT, CDR2 YYREEE (reference sequence). With 4 bases clipped from V and 1 base from J, the junction kept 4 bases outside the gene matches.

This chain links TRBV6-2 or TRBV6-3 with TRBJ2-5; 7 nucleotides agree with TRBD2. The CDR3 runs 14 residues. CDR1 is MNHEY and CDR2 is SVGEGT in the germline V gene. The trim removed 2 bases at V and 5 bases at J, leaving 5 bases unmatched. The CDR3 region is CASSYVRGKETQYF. The CDR3 DNA reads as TGTGCCAGCAGTTACGTGCGGGGGAAGGAGACCCAGTACTTC.

The rearrangement links TRBV5-1 to TRBJ2-3; D possibly corresponds to TRBD1 (6 bases). CDR3 size: 15 residues. From germline, CDR1 is SGHRS and CDR2 YFSETQ. V lost 4 bases, J lost 1 base, and 13 bases lay in between. The chain's CDR3 is CASSGPTGRTDTQYF. The CDR3 coding sequence is TGCGCCAGCAGCGGACCAACAGGGCGCACAGATACGCAGTATTTT.

The CDR3 nucleotides are TGTGCCATCAGTGAGTTACAGGGACAGGTGTCCACCGGGGAGCTGTTTTTT. Translating it yields CAISELQGQVSTGELFF. J is TRBJ2-2 and V is TRBV10-3, with 8 bases fitting TRBD1. The germline V gene has CDR1 ENHRY and CDR2 SYGVKD. J gave up 4 bases and V 1 base, and 8 bases lay outside the gene matches. The CDR3 consists of 17 residues.

This clone was recorded once. This sequence joins TRBV7-8 and TRBJ2-2, with 7 bases matching TRBD2. Germline CDR1 reads SGHVS; CDR2 reads FQNEAQ. The ends lost 1 base at V and 1 base at J; junction bases unmatched: 3. The CDR3 spans 16 residues. CDR3 sequence reads: CASSLESSGNTGELFF. CDR3 in DNA: TGTGCCAGCAGCTTAGAATCTAGCGGGAACACCGGGGAGCTGTTTTTT.

The chain links TRBV14 to TRBJ1-1, with D maybe TRBD1 (5 bases). Germline CDR1 is SGHDN and CDR2 is FVKESK. CDR3 length: 17 residues. Trimming cost V 0 bases and J 0 bases, with 14 bases left between them. The CDR3 sequence is CASSQDWRGRVNTEAFF. CDR3 sequence (DNA): TGTGCCAGCAGCCAAGATTGGCGCGGCAGGGTGAACACTGAAGCTTTCTTT.

V usage is TRBV7-9 and J usage is TRBJ2-1; 7 bases match TRBD2. The trim removed 5 bases at V and 16 bases at J, leaving 17 bases unmatched. Per germline, CDR1 SEHNR and CDR2 FQNEAQ (reference sequence). The CDR3 has 14 amino acids. The CDR3 loop reads CASSMSALGGSGFF. DNA for the CDR3: TGTGCCAGCAGCATGTCTGCCCTTGGCGGGAGTGGATTCTTC.

The J gene is TRBJ2-2, the V gene TRBV14; 11 positions match TRBD2. The V and J ends lost 4 bases and 1 base, in that order; junction bases with no gene match: 8. CDR1 is SGHDN and CDR2 is FVKESK in the germline V gene. The CDR3 covers 18 residues. The CDR3 nucleotides read TGTGCCAGCAGCCCCCATTTAGGACTAGCGGGGAACACCGGGGAGCTGTTTTTT. Translation gives CASSPHLGLAGNTGELFF.

The gene calls are TRBV5-1 and TRBJ1-2; TRBD1 matches 7 bases. Germline values: CDR1 SGHRS, CDR2 YFSETQ. CDR3 length: 13 residues. Germline trimming cut 4 bases from V and 3 bases from J; bases unmatched to any gene: 3. CDR3 coding DNA: TGCGCCAGCAGCCTGGGGACAGACTATGGCTACACCTTC. Amino acid sequence: CASSLGTDYGYTF.

This clone occurred a few times. This sequence joins TRBV11-2 and TRBJ2-7; perhaps TRBD1 as D (5 bases). V was cut by 2 bases and J by 4 bases, with 12 bases left in between. CDR1 SGHAT and CDR2 FQNNGV come from the germline V gene. This CDR3 has 14 amino acids. The CDR3 loop reads CASSLHGRGYEQYF. In nucleotides, the CDR3 is TGTGCCAGCAGCTTACATGGAAGGGGATACGAGCAGTACTTC.

The chain has TRBV29-1 and TRBJ1-5, with 7 bases fitting TRBD1. The CDR3 is 13 residues long. Germline values: CDR1 SQVTM, CDR2 ANQGSEA. V was clipped by 5 bases and J by 2 bases; unmatched bases: 3. CDR3 in DNA: TGCAGCGTTAGGGGGCCGGGCAATCAGCCCCAGCATTTT. Translation: CSVRGPGNQPQHF.

This clone has only one observation. The chain employs TRBV3-1 (or the pseudogene TRBV3-2) and TRBJ1-1; the D gene is possibly TRBD1 (5 bases). The CDR3 is 14 amino acids. Trimming removed 7 bases at V and 0 bases at J, with 12 bases between. Per the germline V gene, CDR1 is LGHDT and CDR2 is YNNKEL (reference sequence). CDR3 protein: CASTQGYMNTEAFF. Written as DNA, the CDR3 is TGTGCCAGCACTCAGGGATATATGAACACTGAAGCTTTCTTT.

This chain uses TRBV2 with TRBJ2-1; TRBD1 matches at 9 bases. This CDR3 comprises 15 residues. CDR1 and CDR2 from the germline V gene are SNHLY and FYNNEI. Trimming took 4 bases from V and 3 from J; bases not matched to a gene: 4. This CDR3 reads CASSGRDRDYNEQFF. Here the CDR3 DNA reads TGTGCCAGCAGTGGAAGGGACAGGGACTACAATGAGCAGTTCTTC.